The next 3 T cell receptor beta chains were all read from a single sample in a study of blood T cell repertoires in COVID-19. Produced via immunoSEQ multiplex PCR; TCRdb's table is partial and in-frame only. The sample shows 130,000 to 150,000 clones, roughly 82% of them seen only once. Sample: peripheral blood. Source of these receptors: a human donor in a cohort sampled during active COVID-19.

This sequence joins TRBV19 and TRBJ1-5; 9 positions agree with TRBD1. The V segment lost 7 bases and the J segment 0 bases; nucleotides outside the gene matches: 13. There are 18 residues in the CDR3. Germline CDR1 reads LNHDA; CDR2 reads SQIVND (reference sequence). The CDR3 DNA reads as TGTGCCAGTAAACAAACAGGGGGCAACGCCTATAGCAATCAGCCCCAGCATTTT. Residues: CASKQTGGNAYSNQPQHF. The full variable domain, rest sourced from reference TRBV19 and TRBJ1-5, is DGGITQSPKYLFRKEGQNVTLSCEQNLNHDAMYWYRQDPGQGLRLIYYSQIVNDFQKGDIAEGYSVSREKKESFPLTVTSAQKNPTAFYLCASKQTGGNAYSNQPQHFGDGTRLSIL.

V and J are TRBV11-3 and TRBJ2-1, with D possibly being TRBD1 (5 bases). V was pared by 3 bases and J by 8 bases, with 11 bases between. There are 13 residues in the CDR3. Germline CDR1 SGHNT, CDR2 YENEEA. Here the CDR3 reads CASSLVGVDEQFF. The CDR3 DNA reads TGTGCCAGCAGCTTGGTAGGGGTAGATGAGCAGTTCTTC.

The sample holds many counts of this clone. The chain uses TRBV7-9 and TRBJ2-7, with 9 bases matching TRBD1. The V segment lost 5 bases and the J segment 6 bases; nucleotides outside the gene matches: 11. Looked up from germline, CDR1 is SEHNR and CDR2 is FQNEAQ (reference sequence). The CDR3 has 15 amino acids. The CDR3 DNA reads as TGTGCCAGCAGCCCCTCCCGGGACAGGGTTTTCGAGCAGTACTTC. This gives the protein CASSPSRDRVFEQYF.